The T cell receptor (beta chain) under discussion was sequenced for a study of blood T cells in healthy people across ages. As for this clonotype: Its antigen remains unknown.

Overall study results and limits: No one knew whether donors had CMV, which possibly confounded expanded clonotype changes.

A second PCR of about 7 to 12 cycles used a sample-barcoded 5' primer and a J-beta primer mix. TCRdb reanalysed the 5' RACE reads using MiXCR and keeps one entry per CDR3 protein. Of about 1.5 million distinct CDR3 sequences in the sample, roughly 43% were seen once. CDR3 size: 12 residues. V lost 5 bases and J 7 bases, leaving 12 bases between the germline ends. Germline V gene data show CDR1 as SQVTM and CDR2 as ANQGSEA. The sample consisted of blood. The receptor's source is a woman younger than 30 in good health. The V call is TRBV29-1, the J call TRBJ2-1; D possibly corresponds to TRBD1 (5 bases). The CDR3 DNA reads as TGCAGCGTTAATCAGGGTTTGAATGAGCAGTTCTTC. Encoded protein: CSVNQGLNEQFF.